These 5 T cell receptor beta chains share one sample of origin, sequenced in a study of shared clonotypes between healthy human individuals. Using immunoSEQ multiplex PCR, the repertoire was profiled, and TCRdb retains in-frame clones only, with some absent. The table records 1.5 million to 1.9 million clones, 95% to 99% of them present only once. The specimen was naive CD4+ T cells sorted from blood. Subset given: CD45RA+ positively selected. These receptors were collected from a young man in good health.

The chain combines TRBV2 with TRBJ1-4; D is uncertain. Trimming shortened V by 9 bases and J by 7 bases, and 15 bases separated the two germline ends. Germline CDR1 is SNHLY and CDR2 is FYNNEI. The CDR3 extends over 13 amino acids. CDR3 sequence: CASIEGRSEKLFF. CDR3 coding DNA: TGTGCCAGTATAGAAGGTCGAAGTGAAAAACTGTTTTTT. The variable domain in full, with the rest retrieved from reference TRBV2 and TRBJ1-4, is EPEVTQTPSHQVTQMGQEVILRCVPISNHLYFYWYRQILGQKVEFLVSFYNNEISEKSEIFDDQFSVERPDGSNFTLKIRSTKLEDSAMYFCASIEGRSEKLFFGSGTQLSVL.

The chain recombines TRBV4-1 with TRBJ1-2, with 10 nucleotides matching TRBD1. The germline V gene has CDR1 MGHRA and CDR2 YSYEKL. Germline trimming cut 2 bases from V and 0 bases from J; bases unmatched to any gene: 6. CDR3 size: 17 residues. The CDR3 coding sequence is TGCGCCAGCAGCCAAACGTCCGGGACAGGGGCTAACTATGGCTACACCTTC. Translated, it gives CASSQTSGTGANYGYTF.

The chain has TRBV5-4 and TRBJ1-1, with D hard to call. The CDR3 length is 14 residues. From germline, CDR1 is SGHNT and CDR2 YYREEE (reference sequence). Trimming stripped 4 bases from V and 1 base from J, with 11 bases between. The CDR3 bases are TGTGCCAGCAGCGCCGGACGGCAGAACACTGAAGCTTTCTTT. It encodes CASSAGRQNTEAFF.

CDR3 nucleotides: TGTGCCAGCAGCTTAGCCCGACTAGCGGGAGGTGAAGATACGCAGTATTTT. As protein: CASSLARLAGGEDTQYF. This chain connects TRBV11-2 to TRBJ2-3; 13 positions agree with TRBD2. Germline assignment: CDR1 SGHAT and CDR2 FQNNGV. The CDR3 sequence is 17 residues long. The ends lost 1 base at V and 5 bases at J; junction bases unmatched: 6. Drawing the rest from reference TRBV11-2 and TRBJ2-3, the complete variable domain is EAGVAQSPRYKIIEKRQSVAFWCNPISGHATLYWYQQILGQGPKLLIQFQNNGVVDDSQLPKDRFSAERLKGVDSTLKIQPAKLEDSAVYLCASSLARLAGGEDTQYFGPGTRLTVL.

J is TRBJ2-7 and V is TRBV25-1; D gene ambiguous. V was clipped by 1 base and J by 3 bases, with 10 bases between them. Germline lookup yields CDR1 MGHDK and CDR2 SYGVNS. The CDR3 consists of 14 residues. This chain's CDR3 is CASSEWKLGYEQYF. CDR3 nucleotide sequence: TGTGCCAGCAGTGAATGGAAGTTGGGCTACGAGCAGTACTTC.